The clone carrying this TCR beta chain was detected ten times or more. The antigen is undetermined. The data belong to a study of metastatic and nonmetastatic thyroid tumors. Across the whole study: Malignant and benign thyroid patients had repertoires compared in peripheral blood and tumor or nodule tissue. Study findings and constraints: Benign nodules were reported to have significantly lower TCR beta diversity than malignant thyroid tumors, in blood and tumor.

Germline CDR1 and CDR2: SEHNR and FQNEAQ (reference sequence). Trimming left V 4 bases short and J 6 bases short, with 12 bases between. This CDR3 is 13 amino acids long. Nobody among the patients had been given any treatment before thyroid surgery. Original handling: A classifier for distant metastasis in papillary thyroid cancer was constructed using CDR3 differences observed across clinicopathological groups. TCRdb re-analyzed the PCR reads using MiXCR. The V and J calls and clone size come from TCRdb's table, not from the authors' own analysis. The data show approximately 50,000 clones, less than 5% seen once.

This sequence originates from a female donor with papillary thyroid cancer or a benign thyroid nodule (not recorded which). Some clones in this sample may be carry-over from other donors' samples. This chain joins TRBV7-9 and TRBJ1-2, with TRBD1 as a possible D gene (6 bases). The material sequenced was blood. The CDR3 is CASSSEQGDGYTF. The CDR3 DNA is TGTGCCAGCAGCTCGGAACAGGGTGATGGCTACACCTTC.